This TCR beta chain was documented in a study of shared clonotypes between healthy human individuals. Terminally differentiated effector memory CD45RA+ cells were left out of the naive CD8 fraction, which was CD45RO-negative and positively selected for CCR7. Using immunoSEQ multiplex PCR, the repertoire was profiled, and TCRdb retains in-frame clones only, with some absent. The sample has about 2 million clones; about 95% are singletons. This TCR came from a man between 18 and 35 years old in good health. Source material: naive CD8+ T cells sorted from blood.

The CDR3 nucleotides read TGTGCCATCAGGTCGGACAGGAAACAAGAGACCCAGTACTTC. It specifies CAIRSDRKQETQYF. The chain carries TRBV10-3 and TRBJ2-5; 7 bases align to TRBD1. Per the germline V gene, CDR1 is ENHRY and CDR2 is SYGVKD. V lost 6 bases, J lost 2 bases, and 6 bases stayed unmatched. This CDR3 has 14 amino acids.